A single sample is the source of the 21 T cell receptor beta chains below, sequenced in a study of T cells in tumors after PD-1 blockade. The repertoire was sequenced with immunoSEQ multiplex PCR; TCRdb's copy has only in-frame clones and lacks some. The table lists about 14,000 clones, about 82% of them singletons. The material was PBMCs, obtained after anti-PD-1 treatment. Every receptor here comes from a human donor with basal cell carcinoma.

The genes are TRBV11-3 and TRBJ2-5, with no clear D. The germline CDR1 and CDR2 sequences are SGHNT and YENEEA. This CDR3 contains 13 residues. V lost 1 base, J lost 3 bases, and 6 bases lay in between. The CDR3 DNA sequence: TGTGCCAGCAGCTTAGGGATAGAAGAGACCCAGTACTTC. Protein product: CASSLGIEETQYF.

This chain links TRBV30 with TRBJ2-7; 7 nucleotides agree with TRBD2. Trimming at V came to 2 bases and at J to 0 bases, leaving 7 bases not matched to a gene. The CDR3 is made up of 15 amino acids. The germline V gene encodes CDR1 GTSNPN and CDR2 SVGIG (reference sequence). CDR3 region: CAWSTGGGFSYEQYF. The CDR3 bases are TGTGCCTGGAGTACGGGAGGCGGCTTCTCCTACGAGCAGTACTTC. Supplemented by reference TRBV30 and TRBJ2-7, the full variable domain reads SQTIHQWPATLVQPVGSPLSLECTVEGTSNPNLYWYRQAAGRGLQLLFYSVGIGQISSEVPQNLSASRPQDRQFILSSKKLLLSDSGFYLCAWSTGGGFSYEQYFGPGTRLTVT.

Written as DNA, the CDR3 is TGCGCCAGCAGTTTTGGGGCAGGGGGCGCGGGGGAGACCCAGTACTTC. This sequence encodes CASSFGAGGAGETQYF. V gene TRBV5-1 combines with J gene TRBJ2-5, with 8 positions matching TRBD1. The V gene's germline CDR1 is SGHRS and CDR2 YFSETQ. The ends lost 5 bases at V and 5 bases at J; junction bases unmatched: 14. The CDR3 has 16 residues.

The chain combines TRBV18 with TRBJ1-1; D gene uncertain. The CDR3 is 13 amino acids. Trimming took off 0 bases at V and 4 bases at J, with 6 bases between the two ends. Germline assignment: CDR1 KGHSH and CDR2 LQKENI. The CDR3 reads CASSPPSGTEAFF. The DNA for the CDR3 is TGTGCCAGCTCACCACCGAGTGGCACTGAAGCTTTCTTT.

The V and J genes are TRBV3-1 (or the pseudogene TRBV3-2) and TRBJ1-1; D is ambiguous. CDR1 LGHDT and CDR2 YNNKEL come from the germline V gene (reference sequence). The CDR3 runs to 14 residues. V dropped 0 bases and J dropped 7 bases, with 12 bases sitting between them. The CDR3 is CASSQESRALEAFF. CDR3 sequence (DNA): TGTGCCAGCAGCCAAGAATCTAGAGCTCTTGAAGCTTTCTTT.

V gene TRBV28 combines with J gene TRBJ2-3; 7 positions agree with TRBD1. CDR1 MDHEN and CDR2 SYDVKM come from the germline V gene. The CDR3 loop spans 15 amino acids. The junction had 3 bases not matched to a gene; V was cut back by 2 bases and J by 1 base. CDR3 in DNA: TGTGCCAGCAGTTTAGGGCAGGGGGGCACAGATACGCAGTATTTT. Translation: CASSLGQGGTDTQYF.

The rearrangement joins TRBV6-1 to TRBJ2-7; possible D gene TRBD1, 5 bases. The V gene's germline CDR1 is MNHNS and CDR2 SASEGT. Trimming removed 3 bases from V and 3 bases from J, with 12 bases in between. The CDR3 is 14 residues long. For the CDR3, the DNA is TGTGCCAGCAGTGATTGGCAGGGTAACTACGAGCAGTACTTC. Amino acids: CASSDWQGNYEQYF.

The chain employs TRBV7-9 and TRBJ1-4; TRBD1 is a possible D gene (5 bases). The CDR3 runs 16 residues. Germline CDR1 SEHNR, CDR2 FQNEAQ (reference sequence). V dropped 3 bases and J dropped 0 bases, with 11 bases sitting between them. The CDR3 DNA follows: TGTGCCAGCAGCTTCCAAACGACAGCAACTAATGAAAAACTGTTTTTT. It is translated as CASSFQTTATNEKLFF.

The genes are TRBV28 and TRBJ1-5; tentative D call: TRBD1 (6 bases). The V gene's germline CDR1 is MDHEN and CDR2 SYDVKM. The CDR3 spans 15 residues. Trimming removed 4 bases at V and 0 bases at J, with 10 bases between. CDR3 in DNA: TGTGCCAGCAGTTCAACAGGGAATAGCAATCAGCCCCAGCATTTT. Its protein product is CASSSTGNSNQPQHF.

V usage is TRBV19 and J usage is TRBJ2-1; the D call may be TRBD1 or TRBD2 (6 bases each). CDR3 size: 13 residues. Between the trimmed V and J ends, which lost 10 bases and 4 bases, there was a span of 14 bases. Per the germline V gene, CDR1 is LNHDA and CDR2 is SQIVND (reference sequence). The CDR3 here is CATSGGGYNEQFF. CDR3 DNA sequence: TGTGCCACCTCCGGGGGCGGATACAATGAGCAGTTCTTC.

CDR3 DNA sequence: TGTGCCAGCAGCTCGGGTAGGCGCGAGCAGTACTTC. Protein: CASSSGRREQYF. This chain links TRBV5-6 with TRBJ2-7; D remains unclear. V was clipped by 3 bases and J by 6 bases, with 10 bases between them. The CDR3 is made up of 12 amino acids. The germline CDR1 and CDR2 sequences are SGHDT and YYEEEE. Full variable domain (outside the CDR3, taken from reference TRBV5-6 and TRBJ2-7): DAGVTQSPTHLIKTRGQQVTLRCSPKSGHDTVSWYQQALGQGPQFIFQYYEEEERQRGNFPDRFSGHQFPNYSSELNVNALLLGDSALYLCASSSGRREQYFGPGTRLTVT.

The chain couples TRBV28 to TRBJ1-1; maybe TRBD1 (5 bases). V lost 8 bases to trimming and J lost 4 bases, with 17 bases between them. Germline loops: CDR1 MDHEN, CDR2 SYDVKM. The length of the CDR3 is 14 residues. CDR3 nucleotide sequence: TGTGCCAGCGCGTCTCAGGGTAAGGTCACTGAAGCTTTCTTT. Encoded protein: CASASQGKVTEAFF.

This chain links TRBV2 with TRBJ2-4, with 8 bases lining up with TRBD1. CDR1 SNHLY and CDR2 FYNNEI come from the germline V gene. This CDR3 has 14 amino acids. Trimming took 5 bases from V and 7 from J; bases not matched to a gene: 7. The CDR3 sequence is CASSPRDRRNIQYF. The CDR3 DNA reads TGTGCCAGCAGTCCCCGGGACAGGCGGAACATTCAGTACTTC.

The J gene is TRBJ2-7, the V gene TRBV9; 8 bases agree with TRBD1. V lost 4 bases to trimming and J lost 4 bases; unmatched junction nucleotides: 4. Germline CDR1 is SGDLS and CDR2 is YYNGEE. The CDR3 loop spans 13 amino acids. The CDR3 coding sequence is TGTGCCAGCAGCCCGACAGGGGAGTACGAGCAGTACTTC. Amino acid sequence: CASSPTGEYEQYF.

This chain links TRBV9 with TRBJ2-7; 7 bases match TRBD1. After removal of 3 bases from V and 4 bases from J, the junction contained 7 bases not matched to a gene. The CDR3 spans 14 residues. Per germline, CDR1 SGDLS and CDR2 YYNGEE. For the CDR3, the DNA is TGTGCCAGCAGCGGTCGGACAGGCGATTACGAGCAGTACTTC. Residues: CASSGRTGDYEQYF. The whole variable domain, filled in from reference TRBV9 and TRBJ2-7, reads DSGVTQTPKHLITATGQRVTLRCSPRSGDLSVYWYQQSLDQGLQFLIQYYNGEERAKGNILERFSAQQFPDLHSELNLSSLELGDSALYFCASSGRTGDYEQYFGPGTRLTVT.

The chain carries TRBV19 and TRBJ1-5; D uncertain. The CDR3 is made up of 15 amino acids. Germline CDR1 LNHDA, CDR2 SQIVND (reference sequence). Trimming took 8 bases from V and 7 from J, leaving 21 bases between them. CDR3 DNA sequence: TGTGCCAGTGTCCGAGCGGGGAGGGTCGGACAGCCCCAGCATTTT. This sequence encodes CASVRAGRVGQPQHF.

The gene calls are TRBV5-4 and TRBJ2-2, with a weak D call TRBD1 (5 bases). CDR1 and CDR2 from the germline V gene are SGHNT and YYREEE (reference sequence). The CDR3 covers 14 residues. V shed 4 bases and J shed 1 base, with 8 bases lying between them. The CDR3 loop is CASSPQGNTGELFF. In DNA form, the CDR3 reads TGTGCCAGCAGCCCCCAGGGGAACACCGGGGAGCTGTTTTTT.

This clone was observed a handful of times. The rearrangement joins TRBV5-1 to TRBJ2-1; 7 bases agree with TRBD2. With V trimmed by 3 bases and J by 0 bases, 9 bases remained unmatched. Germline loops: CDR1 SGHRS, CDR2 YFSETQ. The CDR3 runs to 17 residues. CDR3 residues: CASSSPEAGSSYNEQFF. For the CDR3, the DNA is TGCGCCAGCAGCTCACCCGAAGCGGGAAGCTCCTACAATGAGCAGTTCTTC.

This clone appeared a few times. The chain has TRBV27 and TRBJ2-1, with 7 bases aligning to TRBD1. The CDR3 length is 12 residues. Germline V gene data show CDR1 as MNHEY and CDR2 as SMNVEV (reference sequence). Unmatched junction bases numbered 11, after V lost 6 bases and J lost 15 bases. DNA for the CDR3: TGTGCCAGCAGCTACGCAGGGGGATCTCCGTTCTTC. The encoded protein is CASSYAGGSPFF.

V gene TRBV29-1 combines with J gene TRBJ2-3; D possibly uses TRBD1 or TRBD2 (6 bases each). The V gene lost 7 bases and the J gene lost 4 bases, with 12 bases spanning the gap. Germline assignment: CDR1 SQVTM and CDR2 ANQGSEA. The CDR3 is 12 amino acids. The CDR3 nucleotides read TGCAGCGGAAAGGAGGGGGCAGATACGCAGTATTTT. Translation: CSGKEGADTQYF.

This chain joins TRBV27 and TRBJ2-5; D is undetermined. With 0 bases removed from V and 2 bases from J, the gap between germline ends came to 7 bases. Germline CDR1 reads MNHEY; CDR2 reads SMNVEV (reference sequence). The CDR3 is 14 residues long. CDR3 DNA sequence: TGTGCCAGCAGTTTATCTGTCCGGCAAGAGACCCAGTACTTC. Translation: CASSLSVRQETQYF.